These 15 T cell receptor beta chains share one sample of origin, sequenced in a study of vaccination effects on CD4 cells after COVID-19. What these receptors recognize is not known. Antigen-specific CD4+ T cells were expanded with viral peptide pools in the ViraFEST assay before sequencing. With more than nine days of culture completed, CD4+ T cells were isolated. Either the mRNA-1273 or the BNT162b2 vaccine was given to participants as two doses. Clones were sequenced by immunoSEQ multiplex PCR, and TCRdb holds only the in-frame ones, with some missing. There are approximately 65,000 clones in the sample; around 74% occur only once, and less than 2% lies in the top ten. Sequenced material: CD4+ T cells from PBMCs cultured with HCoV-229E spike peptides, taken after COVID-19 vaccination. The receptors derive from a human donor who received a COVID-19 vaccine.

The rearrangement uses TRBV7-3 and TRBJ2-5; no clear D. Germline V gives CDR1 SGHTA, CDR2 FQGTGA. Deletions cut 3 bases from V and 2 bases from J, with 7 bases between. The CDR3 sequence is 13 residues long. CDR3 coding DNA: TGTGCCAGCAGCTTCAGCGTACAAGAGACCCAGTACTTC. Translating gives CASSFSVQETQYF.

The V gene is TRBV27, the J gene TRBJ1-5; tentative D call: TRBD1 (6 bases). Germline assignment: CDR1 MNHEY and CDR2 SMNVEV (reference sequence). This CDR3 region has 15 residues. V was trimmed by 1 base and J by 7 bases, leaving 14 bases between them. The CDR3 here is CASSLWAGADQPQHF. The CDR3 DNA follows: TGTGCCAGCAGTTTATGGGCAGGGGCGGACCAGCCCCAGCATTTT.

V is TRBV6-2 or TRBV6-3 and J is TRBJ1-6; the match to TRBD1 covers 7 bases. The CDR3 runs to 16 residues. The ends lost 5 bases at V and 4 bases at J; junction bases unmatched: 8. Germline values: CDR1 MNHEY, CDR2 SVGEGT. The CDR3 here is CASSNPTGAYNSPLHF. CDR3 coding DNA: TGTGCCAGCAGTAACCCAACAGGGGCTTATAATTCACCCCTCCACTTT.

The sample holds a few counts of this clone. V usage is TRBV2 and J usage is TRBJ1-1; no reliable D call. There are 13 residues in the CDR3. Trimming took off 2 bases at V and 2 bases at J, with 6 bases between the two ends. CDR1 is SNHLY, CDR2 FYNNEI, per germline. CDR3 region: CASSEQVNTEAFF. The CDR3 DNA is TGTGCCAGCAGTGAACAGGTTAACACTGAAGCTTTCTTT.

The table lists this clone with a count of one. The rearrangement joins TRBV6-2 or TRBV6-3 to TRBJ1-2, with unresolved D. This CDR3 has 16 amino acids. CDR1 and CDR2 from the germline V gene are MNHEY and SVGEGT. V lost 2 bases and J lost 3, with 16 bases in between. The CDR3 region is CASSYPPAPTYYGYTF. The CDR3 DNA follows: TGTGCCAGCAGTTACCCCCCCGCTCCTACGTACTATGGCTACACCTTC.

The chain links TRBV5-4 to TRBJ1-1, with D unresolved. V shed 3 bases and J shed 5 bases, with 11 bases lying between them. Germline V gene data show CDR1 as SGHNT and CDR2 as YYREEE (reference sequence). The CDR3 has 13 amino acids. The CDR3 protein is CASSWVDGTEAFF. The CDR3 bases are TGTGCCAGCAGCTGGGTTGATGGGACTGAAGCTTTCTTT.

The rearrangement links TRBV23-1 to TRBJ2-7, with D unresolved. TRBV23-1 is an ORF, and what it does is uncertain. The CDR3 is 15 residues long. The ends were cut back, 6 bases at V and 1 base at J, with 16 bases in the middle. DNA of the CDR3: TGCGCCAGCAGACCCCACGGAGATGGGTCCTACGAGCAGTACGTC. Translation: CASRPHGDGSYEQYV.

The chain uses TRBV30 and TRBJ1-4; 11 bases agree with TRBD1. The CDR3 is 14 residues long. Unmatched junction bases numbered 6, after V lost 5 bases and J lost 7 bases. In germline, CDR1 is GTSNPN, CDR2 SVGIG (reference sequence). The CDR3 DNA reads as TGTGCCTGGGGATCCGGGACAGGGGGTGAAAAACTGTTTTTT. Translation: CAWGSGTGGEKLFF.

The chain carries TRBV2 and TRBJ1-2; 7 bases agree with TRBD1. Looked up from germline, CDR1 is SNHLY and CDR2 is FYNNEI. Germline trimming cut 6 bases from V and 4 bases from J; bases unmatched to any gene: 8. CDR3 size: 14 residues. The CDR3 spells CASRGDSMGYGYTF. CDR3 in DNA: TGTGCCAGCAGGGGGGACAGTATGGGCTATGGCTACACCTTC.

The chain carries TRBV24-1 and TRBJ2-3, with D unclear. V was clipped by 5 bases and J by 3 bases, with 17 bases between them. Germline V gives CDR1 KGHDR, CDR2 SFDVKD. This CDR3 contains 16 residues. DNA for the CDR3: TGTGCCACCAGTGGTTTTAATAAGCTCGGGACAGATACGCAGTATTTT. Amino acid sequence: CATSGFNKLGTDTQYF.

As DNA, the CDR3 is TGTGCCAGTAGCCTAGATACCTCTGGAAACACCATATATTTT. It encodes CASSLDTSGNTIYF. The chain has TRBV19 and TRBJ1-3; D is undetermined. From germline, CDR1 is LNHDA and CDR2 SQIVND (reference sequence). V was trimmed by 6 bases and J by 0 bases, leaving 9 bases between them. CDR3 length: 14 amino acids.

The CDR3 DNA sequence: TGTGCCAGCAGCTTAGGGGGGAGCGGGGCTGAGGGGGGCTACACCTTC. Protein: CASSLGGSGAEGGYTF. This chain connects TRBV7-2 to TRBJ1-2, with a weak D call TRBD1 (5 bases). The germline V gene has CDR1 SGHTA and CDR2 FQGNSA. With 1 base removed from V and 8 bases from J, the gap between germline ends came to 20 bases. CDR3 length: 16 amino acids.

The chain's CDR3 is CASSGRRGGQDTGELFF. The CDR3 DNA reads TGTGCCAGCAGTGGTAGGAGGGGGGGGCAGGACACCGGGGAGCTGTTTTTT. This chain connects TRBV9 to TRBJ2-2; perhaps TRBD2 as D (7 bases). Germline lookup yields CDR1 SGDLS and CDR2 YYNGEE. The V gene lost 5 bases and the J gene lost 3 bases, with 20 bases spanning the gap. The CDR3 length is 17 residues.

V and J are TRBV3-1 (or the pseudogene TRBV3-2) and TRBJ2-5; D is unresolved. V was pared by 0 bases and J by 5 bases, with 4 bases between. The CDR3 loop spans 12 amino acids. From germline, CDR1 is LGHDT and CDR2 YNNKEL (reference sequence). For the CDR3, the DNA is TGTGCCAGCAGCCAAGATAGGGAGACCCAGTACTTC. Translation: CASSQDRETQYF.

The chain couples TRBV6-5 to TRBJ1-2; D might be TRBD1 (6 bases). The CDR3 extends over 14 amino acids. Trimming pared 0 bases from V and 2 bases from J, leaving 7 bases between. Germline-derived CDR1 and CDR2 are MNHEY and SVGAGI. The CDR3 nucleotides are TGTGCCAGCAGTTACTCGACAGGCAACTATGGCTACACCTTC. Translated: CASSYSTGNYGYTF.